These 16 T cell receptor beta chains came from one sample sequenced in a study of T cell responses to AZD1222 COVID-19 vaccine. Data came from immunoSEQ multiplex PCR; TCRdb stores just in-frame clones and leaves some out. The table has fewer than 120,000 clones, 70% to 90% seen once; the top ten hold around 3%. This sample comprised peripheral blood, obtained on day 0 of AZD1222 vaccination. Receptor source: an adult in good health.

The gene calls are TRBV7-9 and TRBJ2-1, with D maybe TRBD1 (5 bases). CDR3 length: 15 amino acids. Trimming left V 3 bases short and J 3 bases short, with 12 bases between. Germline CDR1 is SEHNR and CDR2 is FQNEAQ (reference sequence). The CDR3 protein is CASSLAQRGYNEQFF. The CDR3 nucleotides are TGTGCCAGCAGCTTGGCTCAAAGGGGCTACAATGAGCAGTTCTTC.

This clone appeared a few times. The chain uses TRBV3-1 (or the pseudogene TRBV3-2) and TRBJ2-1; D is unresolved. This CDR3 contains 12 residues. CDR1 is LGHDT and CDR2 is YNNKEL in the germline V gene (reference sequence). V was pared by 4 bases and J by 4 bases, with 5 bases between. CDR3 DNA sequence: TGTGCCAGCAGCCCAGAATACAATGAGCAGTTCTTC. Protein sequence: CASSPEYNEQFF.

This clone has only one observation. J is TRBJ1-1 and V is TRBV28, with D perhaps matching TRBD1 (5 bases). V lost 5 bases to trimming and J lost 1 base, with 14 bases between them. Germline CDR1 is MDHEN and CDR2 is SYDVKM. The CDR3 contains 15 residues. The CDR3 DNA is TGTGCCAGCAGTCAAACCAATGGGGGGAACACTGAAGCTTTCTTT. Encoded protein: CASSQTNGGNTEAFF.

The V gene is TRBV5-1, the J gene TRBJ1-1, with D unclear. The CDR3 runs 14 residues. V was clipped by 4 bases and J by 3 bases, with 13 bases between them. Germline V gives CDR1 SGHRS, CDR2 YFSETQ. The CDR3 is CASSIDQSHTEAFF. The CDR3 coding sequence is TGCGCCAGCAGCATAGATCAGTCACACACTGAAGCTTTCTTT.

This chain connects TRBV15 to TRBJ1-3; unclear D gene. CDR3 length equals 14 residues. Germline V gives CDR1 LNHNV, CDR2 YYDKDF (reference sequence). V was trimmed by 5 bases and J by 2 bases, leaving 10 bases between them. For the CDR3, the DNA is TGTGCCACCAGCGGCGATCGGACTGGAAACACCATATATTTT. This translates into CATSGDRTGNTIYF.

The chain has TRBV11-2 and TRBJ2-3, with D perhaps matching TRBD1 (6 bases). The CDR3 runs to 11 residues. Germline CDR1 and CDR2: SGHAT and FQNNGV. The V end lost 7 bases, the J end lost 8 bases, and 10 bases lay between the germline ends. The CDR3 DNA is TGTGCCAGCAATAGAGGGGGTACGCAGTATTTT. It codes for CASNRGGTQYF.

The chain has TRBV28 and TRBJ2-7, with a weak D call TRBD1 (6 bases). V was trimmed by 6 bases and J by 6 bases, leaving 27 bases between them. This CDR3 is 17 amino acids long. Germline assignment: CDR1 MDHEN and CDR2 SYDVKM. CDR3 residues: CASSSPRSPAGVGEQYF. The CDR3 coding sequence is TGTGCCAGCAGCTCACCTCGTAGCCCCGCAGGGGTAGGCGAGCAGTACTTC.

As concerns this clone: At the DNA level, this CDR3 is encoded by other sequences in the same sample as well. V is TRBV19 and J is TRBJ1-1, with D unclear. V dropped 2 bases and J dropped 5 bases, with 12 bases sitting between them. This CDR3 is 14 amino acids long. Germline lookup yields CDR1 LNHDA and CDR2 SQIVND (reference sequence). Written as DNA, the CDR3 is TGTGCCAGTAGTATAACGGGAGCTGGGACTGAAGCTTTCTTT. As protein: CASSITGAGTEAFF.

V and J are TRBV9 and TRBJ1-6; D is ambiguous. The CDR3 consists of 15 residues. Trimming took off 0 bases at V and 7 bases at J, with 11 bases between the two ends. Germline V gene data show CDR1 as SGDLS and CDR2 as YYNGEE. The CDR3 DNA sequence: TGTGCCAGCAGCGTAGCGGATGTTCCCAATTCACCCCTCCACTTT. Translating it yields CASSVADVPNSPLHF.

CDR3 sequence (DNA): TGTGCCAGCAGTTTACTTGGGCGCGGGGGTCAGCCCCAGCATTTT. It is translated as CASSLLGRGGQPQHF. The chain is built from TRBV27 and TRBJ1-5, with D possibly TRBD1 on 5 matching bases. V lost 2 bases, J lost 6 bases, and 14 bases lay in between. The CDR3 runs to 15 residues. Germline assignment: CDR1 MNHEY and CDR2 SMNVEV (reference sequence).

The V call is TRBV3-1 (or the pseudogene TRBV3-2), the J call TRBJ1-2; 9 bases agree with TRBD1. The CDR3 is 14 residues long. In germline, CDR1 is LGHDT, CDR2 YNNKEL (reference sequence). V lost 0 bases and J lost 6; bases outside the gene matches: 2. CDR3 loop: CASSQEGQGHGYTF. CDR3 in DNA: TGTGCCAGCAGCCAAGAGGGACAGGGACATGGCTACACCTTC.

This clone was observed a handful of times. J is TRBJ1-1 and V is TRBV24-1, with 11 bases identical to TRBD1. The CDR3 is 15 residues long. CDR1 is KGHDR, CDR2 SFDVKD, per germline. V was clipped by 7 bases and J by 5 bases; unmatched bases: 8. The CDR3 region has the DNA TGTGCCACCAGCCGGGGGGGACAGGGGGGGACTGAAGCTTTCTTT. It translates to CATSRGGQGGTEAFF.

The V and J genes are TRBV3-1 (or the pseudogene TRBV3-2) and TRBJ2-5; D is ambiguous. The germline V gene encodes CDR1 LGHDT and CDR2 YNNKEL (reference sequence). CDR3 length: 16 residues. Trimming left V 4 bases short and J 2 bases short, with 17 bases between. The CDR3 DNA follows: TGTGCCAGCAGCCGGCCCCTTGAAGCCTTTCAAGAGACCCAGTACTTC. Its translation is CASSRPLEAFQETQYF.

The chain links TRBV7-2 to TRBJ2-7; 10 bases map to TRBD2. Germline V CDR1 and CDR2: SGHTA, FQGNSA. This CDR3 has 14 amino acids. The V and J ends lost 5 bases and 2 bases, in that order; junction bases with no gene match: 3. CDR3 in DNA: TGTGCCAGCAGCCAGCGGGGGGGACCCTACGAGCAGTACTTC. Translating gives CASSQRGGPYEQYF.

The chain uses TRBV7-2 and TRBJ2-1, with 8 bases aligning to TRBD2. The germline CDR1 and CDR2 sequences are SGHTA and FQGNSA. With 0 bases clipped from V and 9 bases from J, the junction kept 7 bases outside the gene matches. This CDR3 is built from 15 residues. The CDR3 nucleotides read TGTGCCAGCAGCTTAGCGCTACCAAGCGGGGGTGAGCAGTTCTTC. Its protein product is CASSLALPSGGEQFF. Supplemented by reference TRBV7-2 and TRBJ2-1, the full variable domain reads GAGVSQSPSNKVTEKGKDVELRCDPISGHTALYWYRQSLGQGLEFLIYFQGNSAPDKSGLPSDRFSAERTGGSVSTLTIQRTQQEDSAVYLCASSLALPSGGEQFFGPGTRLTVL.

The V gene is TRBV5-1, the J gene TRBJ1-2, with D tentatively TRBD1 (6 bases). The V gene's germline CDR1 is SGHRS and CDR2 YFSETQ. The CDR3 has 13 residues. Between the trimmed V and J ends, which lost 4 bases and 8 bases, there was a span of 15 bases. CDR3 residues: CASSREGDKGYTF. The CDR3 nucleotides read TGCGCCAGCAGCCGGGAGGGGGATAAAGGCTACACCTTC.